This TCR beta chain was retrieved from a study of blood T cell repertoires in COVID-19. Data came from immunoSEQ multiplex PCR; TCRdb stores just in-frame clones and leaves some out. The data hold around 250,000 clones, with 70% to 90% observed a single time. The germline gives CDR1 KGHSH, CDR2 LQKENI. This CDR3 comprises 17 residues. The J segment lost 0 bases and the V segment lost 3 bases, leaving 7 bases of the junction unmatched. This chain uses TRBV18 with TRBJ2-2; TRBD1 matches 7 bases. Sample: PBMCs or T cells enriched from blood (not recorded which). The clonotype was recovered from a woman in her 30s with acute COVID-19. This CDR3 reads CASSPPGGTANTGELFF. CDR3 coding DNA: TGTGCCAGCTCACCTCCAGGGGGAACAGCGAACACCGGGGAGCTGTTTTTT. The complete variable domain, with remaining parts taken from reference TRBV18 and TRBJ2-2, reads NAGVMQNPRHLVRRRGQEARLRCSPMKGHSHVYWYRQLPEEGLKFMVYLQKENIIDESGMPKERFSAEFPKEGPSILRIQQVVRGDSAAYFCASSPPGGTANTGELFFGEGSRLTVL.